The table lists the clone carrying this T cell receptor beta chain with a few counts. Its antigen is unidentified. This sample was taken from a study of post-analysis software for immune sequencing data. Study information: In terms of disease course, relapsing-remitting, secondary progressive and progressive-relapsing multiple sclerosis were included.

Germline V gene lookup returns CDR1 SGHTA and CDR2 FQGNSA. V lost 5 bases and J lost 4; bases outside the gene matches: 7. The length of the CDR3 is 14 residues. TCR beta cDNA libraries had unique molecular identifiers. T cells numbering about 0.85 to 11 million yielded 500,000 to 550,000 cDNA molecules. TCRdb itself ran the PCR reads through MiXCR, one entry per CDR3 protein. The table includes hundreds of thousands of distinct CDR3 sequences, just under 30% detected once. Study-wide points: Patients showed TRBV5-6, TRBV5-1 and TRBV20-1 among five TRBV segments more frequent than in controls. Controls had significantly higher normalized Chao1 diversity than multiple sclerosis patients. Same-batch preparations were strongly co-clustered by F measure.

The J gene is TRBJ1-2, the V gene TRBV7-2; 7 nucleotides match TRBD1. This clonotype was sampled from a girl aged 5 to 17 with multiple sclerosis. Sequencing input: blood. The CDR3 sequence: CASSLQGNPYGYTF. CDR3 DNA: TGTGCCAGCAGCCTACAGGGGAATCCCTATGGCTACACCTTC.